This is a list of T cell receptor beta chains from one sample in a study of T-cell memory formation after mild COVID-19. In TCRdb, the 5' RACE reads were re-called with MiXCR into one record per CDR3 protein. Of about 140,000 distinct CDR3 sequences listed, about 19% are singletons. The sample taken for sequencing was PBMCs or a T cell subset sorted from them (not recorded which). The origin of the receptors is an adult woman who had mild COVID-19 (a few samples of this study predate the infection). Cell type and time point are not known. Both conserved end residues are part of each CDR3. D genes are given only for firm matches. Expanded clones get a size class; other rows say once, few or many, or leave the size out.

D gene: NA
clone size: NA
J gene: TRBJ2-2
V gene: TRBV6-4
CDR3 DNA: TGTGCCAGCAGTTCACAGGGAGGCACCGGGGAGCTGTTTTTT
CDR3 protein: CASSSQGGTGELFF

D gene: NA
clone size: few
J gene: TRBJ1-2
V gene: TRBV2
CDR3 DNA: TGTGCCAGCAGGATGGAGGGGCTTCGAGACTATGGCTACACCTTC
CDR3 protein: CASRMEGLRDYGYTF

D gene: TRBD1
clone size: NA
J gene: TRBJ1-1
V gene: TRBV6-2/TRBV6-3
CDR3 DNA: TGTGCCAGCAGTTCAACAGGGGGCGTTGAAGCTTTCTTT
CDR3 protein: CASSSTGGVEAFF

D gene: TRBD2
clone size: NA
J gene: TRBJ2-1
V gene: TRBV7-3
CDR3 DNA: TGTGCCAGCAGCTTCGGGGGGGCCTGGAATGAGCAGTTCTTC
CDR3 protein: CASSFGGAWNEQFF

D gene: TRBD1
clone size: NA
J gene: TRBJ1-3
V gene: TRBV7-9
CDR3 DNA: TGTGCCAGCAGCTACAGGGGCAAGGGAGGAAACACCATATATTTT
CDR3 protein: CASSYRGKGGNTIYF

D gene: NA
clone size: few
J gene: TRBJ2-1
V gene: TRBV20-1
CDR3 DNA: TGCAGTGCCCCGGACTTGCGGAATTATGAGCAGTTCTTC
CDR3 protein: CSAPDLRNYEQFF

D gene: TRBD1
clone size: NA
J gene: TRBJ1-1
V gene: TRBV20-1
CDR3 DNA: TGCAGCCCGGGACAGGGAATGAACACTGAAGCTTTCTTT
CDR3 protein: CSPGQGMNTEAFF

D gene: TRBD2
clone size: NA
J gene: TRBJ2-2
V gene: TRBV5-6
CDR3 DNA: TGTGCCAGCAGCTTGGACGGGGGGTCCACCGGGGAGCTGTTTTTT
CDR3 protein: CASSLDGGSTGELFF

D gene: TRBD1
clone size: NA
J gene: TRBJ1-5
V gene: TRBV28
CDR3 DNA: TGTGCCAGCAGTTCCCCCGGACAGGGTTTGAGTCAGCCCCAGCATTTT
CDR3 protein: CASSSPGQGLSQPQHF

D gene: NA
clone size: few
J gene: TRBJ1-4
V gene: TRBV12-3/TRBV12-4
CDR3 DNA: TGTGCCAGCAGTCTCACTAGGGCTCGGATTGAAAAACTGTTTTTT
CDR3 protein: CASSLTRARIEKLFF

D gene: TRBD2
clone size: few
J gene: TRBJ2-3
V gene: TRBV4-2
CDR3 DNA: TGTGCCAGTCAGCGGGAGGCCTCCTACACAGATACGCAGTATTTT
CDR3 protein: CASQREASYTDTQYF

D gene: TRBD2
clone size: few
J gene: TRBJ2-2
V gene: TRBV20-1
CDR3 DNA: TGCAGTGCTAGAAAGGCTAGCGGGGGGGCCGACACCGGGGAGCTGTTTTTT
CDR3 protein: CSARKASGGADTGELFF

D gene: NA
clone size: NA
J gene: TRBJ2-7
V gene: TRBV5-6
CDR3 DNA: TGTGCCAGCAGCTTGCCCTACGACGAGCAGTACTTC
CDR3 protein: CASSLPYDEQYF

D gene: TRBD2
clone size: few
J gene: TRBJ2-7
V gene: TRBV18
CDR3 DNA: TGTGCCAGCTCACCGTCTAGCGGCCCCTACGAGCAGTACTTC
CDR3 protein: CASSPSSGPYEQYF

D gene: NA
clone size: NA
J gene: TRBJ2-3
V gene: TRBV9
CDR3 DNA: TGTGCCAGCAGCGTAGACCGGGACACTAGCACAGATACGCAGTATTTT
CDR3 protein: CASSVDRDTSTDTQYF

D gene: NA
clone size: NA
J gene: TRBJ2-3
V gene: TRBV7-6
CDR3 DNA: TGTGCCAGCAGCTTAGTCCGGACTCCACACACAGATACGCAGTATTTT
CDR3 protein: CASSLVRTPHTDTQYF

D gene: NA
clone size: NA
J gene: TRBJ2-2
V gene: TRBV4-2
CDR3 DNA: TGTGCCAGCAGCCTAGCAACAGGGACCGTCACCGGGGAGCTGTTTTTT
CDR3 protein: CASSLATGTVTGELFF

D gene: NA
clone size: NA
J gene: TRBJ2-3
V gene: TRBV5-1
CDR3 DNA: TGCGCCAGCAGCCAGGGAAGTCGCGGCACAGATACGCAGTATTTT
CDR3 protein: CASSQGSRGTDTQYF

D gene: NA
clone size: NA
J gene: TRBJ2-4
V gene: TRBV7-2
CDR3 DNA: TGTGCCAGCAGCCCCCGACAGGGAGGCAAAAACATTCAGTACTTC
CDR3 protein: CASSPRQGGKNIQYF

D gene: NA
clone size: many
J gene: TRBJ2-3
V gene: TRBV6-5
CDR3 DNA: TGTGCCAGCAGCCACACCGGGACGGGCATAGGGACGCAGTATTTT
CDR3 protein: CASSHTGTGIGTQYF

D gene: TRBD1
clone size: many
J gene: TRBJ2-1
V gene: TRBV12-3/TRBV12-4
CDR3 DNA: TGTGCCAGCAGTCCCCGCGCAGGGGGATACAATGAGCAGTTCTTC
CDR3 protein: CASSPRAGGYNEQFF

D gene: TRBD2
clone size: few
J gene: TRBJ2-1
V gene: TRBV6-2/TRBV6-3
CDR3 DNA: TGTGCCAGCAGTTCGAGGCGGGAGGGTACCTACAATGAGCAGTTCTTC
CDR3 protein: CASSSRREGTYNEQFF

D gene: NA
clone size: NA
J gene: TRBJ2-5
V gene: TRBV6-6
CDR3 DNA: TGTGCCAGCAGTTCGACCCAGGGGATTGGGGAGACCCAGTACTTC
CDR3 protein: CASSSTQGIGETQYF

D gene: TRBD2
clone size: NA
J gene: TRBJ2-1
V gene: TRBV5-1
CDR3 DNA: TGCGCCAGCAGCGTGAAAGCGGGGGGGCTGAATGAGCAGTTCTTC
CDR3 protein: CASSVKAGGLNEQFF

D gene: NA
clone size: few
J gene: TRBJ2-4
V gene: TRBV6-1
CDR3 DNA: TGTGCCAGCAGTGGGAATACAGGGATGGCCAAAAACATTCAGTACTTC
CDR3 protein: CASSGNTGMAKNIQYF

D gene: NA
clone size: few
J gene: TRBJ2-7
V gene: TRBV29-1
CDR3 DNA: TGCAGCGTTTCCCAGCCTCAGGGAAGCTCCTACGAGCAGTACTTC
CDR3 protein: CSVSQPQGSSYEQYF

D gene: TRBD1
clone size: NA
J gene: TRBJ2-3
V gene: TRBV7-9
CDR3 DNA: TGTGCCAGCAGCTTTCGGACAGGGACAGATACGCAGTATTTT
CDR3 protein: CASSFRTGTDTQYF

D gene: NA
clone size: NA
J gene: TRBJ2-7
V gene: TRBV2
CDR3 DNA: TGTGCCAGCAGTGTAGACCGCAGCCCACGAGAGCAGTACTTC
CDR3 protein: CASSVDRSPREQYF

D gene: NA
clone size: NA
J gene: TRBJ2-5
V gene: TRBV7-3
CDR3 DNA: TGTGCCAGCAGCTTAACGGAAGTGGAGACCCAGTACTTC
CDR3 protein: CASSLTEVETQYF

D gene: NA
clone size: NA
J gene: TRBJ2-1
V gene: TRBV29-1
CDR3 DNA: TGCAGCGGCGGACAGTACAATGAGCAGTTCTTC
CDR3 protein: CSGGQYNEQFF

D gene: TRBD2
clone size: few
J gene: TRBJ2-1
V gene: TRBV20-1
CDR3 DNA: TGCAGTGCCCCGAAACCGGGACTAGCGGGAGATGAGCAGTTCTTC
CDR3 protein: CSAPKPGLAGDEQFF

D gene: NA
clone size: few
J gene: TRBJ1-2
V gene: TRBV7-8
CDR3 DNA: TGTGCCAGCAGCATAGAAAACTATGGCTACACCTTC
CDR3 protein: CASSIENYGYTF

D gene: NA
clone size: few
J gene: TRBJ2-7
V gene: TRBV7-2
CDR3 DNA: TGTGCCAGCAGCCATAGGCAGGACAACTCCTACGAGCAGTACTTC
CDR3 protein: CASSHRQDNSYEQYF

D gene: NA
clone size: few
J gene: TRBJ1-2
V gene: TRBV12-3/TRBV12-4
CDR3 DNA: TGTGCCAGCAGACCCGCGGGGACGGGCTATGGCTACACCTTC
CDR3 protein: CASRPAGTGYGYTF

D gene: NA
clone size: NA
J gene: TRBJ2-3
V gene: TRBV15
CDR3 DNA: TGTGCCACCAGCAGAGATAAACCCCCCAGCTATACGCAGTATTTT
CDR3 protein: CATSRDKPPSYTQYF

D gene: TRBD1
clone size: few
J gene: TRBJ2-1
V gene: TRBV4-1
CDR3 DNA: TGCGCCAGCAGCCAAGATGGGGGACAGGGGAGGGCGTCTAGGAATGAGCAGTTCTTC
CDR3 protein: CASSQDGGQGRASRNEQFF

D gene: NA
clone size: few
J gene: TRBJ2-7
V gene: TRBV12-3/TRBV12-4
CDR3 DNA: TGTGCCAGCAGTAAGACCCAGTACGAGCAGTACTTC
CDR3 protein: CASSKTQYEQYF

D gene: TRBD2
clone size: NA
J gene: TRBJ2-2
V gene: TRBV7-6
CDR3 DNA: TGTGCCAGCAGCTTGATGGCGGGGGGAGACACCGGGGAGCTGTTTTTT
CDR3 protein: CASSLMAGGDTGELFF

D gene: TRBD2
clone size: NA
J gene: TRBJ2-1
V gene: TRBV24-1
CDR3 DNA: TGTGCCACCAACACGGGACTAGCGGATTACAATGAGCAGTTCTTC
CDR3 protein: CATNTGLADYNEQFF

D gene: TRBD2
clone size: many
J gene: TRBJ2-1
V gene: TRBV4-2
CDR3 DNA: TGTGCCAGCTTCGGGACTAGCGGGAGATCCCCTCACAATGAGCAGTTCTTC
CDR3 protein: CASFGTSGRSPHNEQFF

D gene: TRBD1
clone size: NA
J gene: TRBJ1-3
V gene: TRBV7-2
CDR3 DNA: TGTGCCAGCAGCAGAGAGGGACAGGGGACTGGAAACACCATATATTTT
CDR3 protein: CASSREGQGTGNTIYF

D gene: NA
clone size: NA
J gene: TRBJ1-2
V gene: TRBV20-1
CDR3 DNA: TGCAGTGCTAGAGCACTGACACGTAACTATGGCTACACCTTC
CDR3 protein: CSARALTRNYGYTF

D gene: NA
clone size: few
J gene: TRBJ1-5
V gene: TRBV7-9
CDR3 DNA: TGTGCCAGCAGCTCCCCAAATCAGCCCCAGCATTTT
CDR3 protein: CASSSPNQPQHF

D gene: NA
clone size: NA
J gene: TRBJ2-7
V gene: TRBV7-8
CDR3 DNA: TGTGCCAGCAGCTTAGCGGAGGGGTTCAGCTCCTACGAGCAGTACTTC
CDR3 protein: CASSLAEGFSSYEQYF

D gene: TRBD1
clone size: NA
J gene: TRBJ2-5
V gene: TRBV2
CDR3 DNA: TGTGCCAGCATGCCCGGGACAGGACAAGAGACCCAGTACTTC
CDR3 protein: CASMPGTGQETQYF

D gene: NA
clone size: few
J gene: TRBJ2-2
V gene: TRBV7-3
CDR3 DNA: TGTGCCAGCAGTAAGGGGGGGGACCCACGGACCGGGGAGCTGTTTTTT
CDR3 protein: CASSKGGDPRTGELFF

D gene: TRBD2
clone size: NA
J gene: TRBJ2-5
V gene: TRBV25-1
CDR3 DNA: TGTGCCAGCAGCCGGGGGGGAGAGACCCAGTACTTC
CDR3 protein: CASSRGGETQYF

D gene: NA
clone size: few
J gene: TRBJ2-7
V gene: TRBV6-5
CDR3 DNA: TGTGCCAGCAGTTACGGCGGGTCAGGGCGCTACGAGCAGTACTTC
CDR3 protein: CASSYGGSGRYEQYF

D gene: NA
clone size: NA
J gene: TRBJ2-7
V gene: TRBV12-3/TRBV12-4
CDR3 DNA: TGTGCCAGCAGTTTAACCCCTTGGGAGGTTAGCTCCTACGAGCAGTACTTC
CDR3 protein: CASSLTPWEVSSYEQYF

D gene: TRBD2
clone size: few
J gene: TRBJ2-3
V gene: TRBV30
CDR3 DNA: TGTGCCTGGAGACCGCCTCTAGCGGGGGGCCCCACAGATACGCAGTATTTT
CDR3 protein: CAWRPPLAGGPTDTQYF

D gene: NA
clone size: many
J gene: TRBJ2-2
V gene: TRBV5-5
CDR3 DNA: TGTGCCAGCAGCTTACGGGGGGCGGTCTTCACCGGGGAGCTGTTTTTT
CDR3 protein: CASSLRGAVFTGELFF

D gene: NA
clone size: NA
J gene: TRBJ2-3
V gene: TRBV15
CDR3 DNA: TGTGCCACCAGCAGTTTCACGGGACTTGATGATACGCAGTATTTT
CDR3 protein: CATSSFTGLDDTQYF

D gene: NA
clone size: few
J gene: TRBJ2-7
V gene: TRBV20-1
CDR3 DNA: TGCAGTGCTAGATCTAATTTAGGAAGCTCCTACGAGCAGTACTTC
CDR3 protein: CSARSNLGSSYEQYF

D gene: NA
clone size: few
J gene: TRBJ2-2
V gene: TRBV12-3/TRBV12-4
CDR3 DNA: TGTGCCAGCAGTCTAGGGCTCTCTGGGGAGCTGTTTTTT
CDR3 protein: CASSLGLSGELFF

D gene: NA
clone size: NA
J gene: TRBJ1-3
V gene: TRBV29-1
CDR3 DNA: TGCAGCATCAACTCTGGAAACACCATATATTTT
CDR3 protein: CSINSGNTIYF

D gene: NA
clone size: NA
J gene: TRBJ2-3
V gene: TRBV5-6
CDR3 DNA: TGTGCCAGCACCTTGGGGTGGGTTGGGACCTACACAGATACGCAGTATTTT
CDR3 protein: CASTLGWVGTYTDTQYF

D gene: TRBD1
clone size: NA
J gene: TRBJ2-5
V gene: TRBV14
CDR3 DNA: TGTGCCAGCAGCCCCGGGACAGGGAAGACCCAGTACTTC
CDR3 protein: CASSPGTGKTQYF

D gene: TRBD2
clone size: NA
J gene: TRBJ2-2
V gene: TRBV6-5
CDR3 DNA: TGTGCCAGCAGTTCTAACAGGGACTGGCGGGAGGGCCAGGGGGAGCTGTTTTTT
CDR3 protein: CASSSNRDWREGQGELFF

D gene: TRBD1
clone size: NA
J gene: TRBJ2-4
V gene: TRBV7-2
CDR3 DNA: TGTGCCAGCAGCCCTGGACAGGAAAACATTCAGTACTTC
CDR3 protein: CASSPGQENIQYF

D gene: TRBD2
clone size: NA
J gene: TRBJ2-1
V gene: TRBV6-5
CDR3 DNA: TGTGCCAGCAGCGCCAGCGGGAACTACAATGAGCAGTTCTTC
CDR3 protein: CASSASGNYNEQFF